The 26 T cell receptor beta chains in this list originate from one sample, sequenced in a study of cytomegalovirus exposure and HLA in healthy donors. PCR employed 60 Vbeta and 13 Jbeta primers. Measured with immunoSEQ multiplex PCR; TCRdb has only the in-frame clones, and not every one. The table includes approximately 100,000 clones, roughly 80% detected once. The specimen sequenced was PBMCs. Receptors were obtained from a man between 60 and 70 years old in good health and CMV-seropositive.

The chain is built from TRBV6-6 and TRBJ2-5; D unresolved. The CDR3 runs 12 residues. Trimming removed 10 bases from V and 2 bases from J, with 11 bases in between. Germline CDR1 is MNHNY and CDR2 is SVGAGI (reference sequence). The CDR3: CATNGRQETQYF. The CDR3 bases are TGTGCCACTAACGGTCGGCAAGAGACCCAGTACTTC.

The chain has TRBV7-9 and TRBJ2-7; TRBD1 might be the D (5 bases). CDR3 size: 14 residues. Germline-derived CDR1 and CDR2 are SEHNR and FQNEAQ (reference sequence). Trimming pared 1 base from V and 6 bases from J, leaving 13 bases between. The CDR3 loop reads CASSLVGAAFEQYF. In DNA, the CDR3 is TGTGCCAGCAGCTTAGTAGGGGCGGCCTTCGAGCAGTACTTC.

CDR3 loop: CASSWKVMDRGFGETQYF. CDR3 nucleotides: TGTGCCAGCAGCTGGAAGGTGATGGACAGGGGATTTGGAGAGACCCAGTACTTC. This chain connects TRBV7-2 to TRBJ2-5, with TRBD1 matching 9 bases. J gave up 4 bases and V 4 bases, and 16 bases lay outside the gene matches. The CDR3 contains 18 residues. Germline CDR1 reads SGHTA; CDR2 reads FQGNSA.

CDR3 DNA sequence: TGTGCCAGCCGTCAGGGATCCTACGAGCAGTACTTC. The encoded protein is CASRQGSYEQYF. The gene calls are TRBV7-9 and TRBJ2-7, with D perhaps matching TRBD1 (5 bases). Trimming removed 8 bases at V and 1 base at J, with 9 bases between. The CDR3 runs to 12 residues. The germline gives CDR1 SEHNR, CDR2 FQNEAQ (reference sequence). Complete variable domain (other parts from reference TRBV7-9 and TRBJ2-7): DTGVSQNPRHKITKRGQNVTFRCDPISEHNRLYWYRQTLGQGPEFLTYFQNEAQLEKSRLLSDRFSAERPKGSFSTLEIQRTEQGDSAMYLCASRQGSYEQYFGPGTRLTVT.

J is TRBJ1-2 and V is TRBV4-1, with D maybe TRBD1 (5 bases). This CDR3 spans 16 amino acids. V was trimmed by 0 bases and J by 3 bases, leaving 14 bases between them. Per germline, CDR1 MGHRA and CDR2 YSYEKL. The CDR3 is CASSQEEAGMYYGYTF. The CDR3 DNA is TGCGCCAGCAGCCAAGAAGAAGCAGGGATGTACTATGGCTACACCTTC.

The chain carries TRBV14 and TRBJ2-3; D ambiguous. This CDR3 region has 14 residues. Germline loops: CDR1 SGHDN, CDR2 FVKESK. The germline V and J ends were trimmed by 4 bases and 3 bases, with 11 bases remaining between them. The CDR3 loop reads CASSPPLRTDTQYF. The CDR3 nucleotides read TGTGCCAGCAGCCCACCCCTGAGGACAGATACGCAGTATTTT.

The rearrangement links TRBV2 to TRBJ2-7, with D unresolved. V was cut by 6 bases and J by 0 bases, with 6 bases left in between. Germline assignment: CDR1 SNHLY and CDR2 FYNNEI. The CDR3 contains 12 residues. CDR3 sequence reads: CASRPSSYEQYF. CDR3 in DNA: TGTGCCAGCAGGCCCAGCTCCTACGAGCAGTACTTC.

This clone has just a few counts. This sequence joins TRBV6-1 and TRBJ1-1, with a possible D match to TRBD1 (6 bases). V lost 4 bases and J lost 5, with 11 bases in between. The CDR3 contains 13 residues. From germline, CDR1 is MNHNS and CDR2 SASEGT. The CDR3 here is CASSGYRDTEAFF. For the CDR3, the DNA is TGTGCCAGCAGTGGATACAGGGATACTGAAGCTTTCTTT.

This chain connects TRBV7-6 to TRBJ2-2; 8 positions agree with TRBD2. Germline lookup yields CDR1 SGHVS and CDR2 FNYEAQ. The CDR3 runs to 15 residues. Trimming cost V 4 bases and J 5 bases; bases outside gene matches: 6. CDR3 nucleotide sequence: TGTGCCAGCAGCTCCATCGGGGGGGGGACCGGGGAGCTGTTTTTT. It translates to CASSSIGGGTGELFF.

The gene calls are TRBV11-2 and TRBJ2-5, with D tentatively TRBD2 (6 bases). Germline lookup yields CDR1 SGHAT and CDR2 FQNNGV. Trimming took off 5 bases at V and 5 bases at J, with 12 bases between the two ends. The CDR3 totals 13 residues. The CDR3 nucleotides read TGTGCCAGCAGCCCAGGCGCGGGGGAGACCCAGTACTTC. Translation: CASSPGAGETQYF.

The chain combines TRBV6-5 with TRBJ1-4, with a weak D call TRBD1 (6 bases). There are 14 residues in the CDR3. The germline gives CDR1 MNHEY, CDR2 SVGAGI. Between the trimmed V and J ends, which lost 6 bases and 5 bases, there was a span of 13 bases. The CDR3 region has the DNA TGTGCCAGCAGCAGGACAGCGTCGAATGAAAAACTGTTTTTT. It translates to CASSRTASNEKLFF.

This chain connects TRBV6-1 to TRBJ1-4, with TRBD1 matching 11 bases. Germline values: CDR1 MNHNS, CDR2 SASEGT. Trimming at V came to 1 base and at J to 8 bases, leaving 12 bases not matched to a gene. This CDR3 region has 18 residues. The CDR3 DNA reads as TGTGCCAGCAGTGAAGGTTTCGGGACAGGGGGGTGGGTCGAAAAACTGTTTTTT. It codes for CASSEGFGTGGWVEKLFF.

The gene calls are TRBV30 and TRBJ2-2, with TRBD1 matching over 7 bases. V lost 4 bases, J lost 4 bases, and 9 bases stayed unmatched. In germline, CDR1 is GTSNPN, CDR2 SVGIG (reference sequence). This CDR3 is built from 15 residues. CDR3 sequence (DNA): TGTGCCTGGAAATCTAAGGGGGCGCGCACCGGGGAGCTGTTTTTT. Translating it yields CAWKSKGARTGELFF.

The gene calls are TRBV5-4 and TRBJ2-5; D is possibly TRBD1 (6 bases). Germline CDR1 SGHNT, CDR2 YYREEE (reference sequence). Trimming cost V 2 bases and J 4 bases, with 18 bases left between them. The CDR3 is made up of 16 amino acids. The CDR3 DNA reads TGTGCCAGCAGCTTTGGGGGCCCCGGACGGGGAGAGACCCAGTACTTC. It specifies CASSFGGPGRGETQYF.

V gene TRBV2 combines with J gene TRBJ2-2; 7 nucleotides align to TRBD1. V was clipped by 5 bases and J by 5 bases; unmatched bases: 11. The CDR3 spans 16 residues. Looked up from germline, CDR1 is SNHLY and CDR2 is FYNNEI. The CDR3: CASSSRQGGRTGELFF. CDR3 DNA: TGTGCCAGCAGTTCTAGACAGGGTGGTCGAACCGGGGAGCTGTTTTTT.

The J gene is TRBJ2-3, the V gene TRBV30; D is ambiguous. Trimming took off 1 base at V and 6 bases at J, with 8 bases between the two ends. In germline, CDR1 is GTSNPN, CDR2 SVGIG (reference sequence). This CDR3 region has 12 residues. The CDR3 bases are TGTGCCTGGAGTGAGAGTACGGATACGCAGTATTTT. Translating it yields CAWSESTDTQYF.

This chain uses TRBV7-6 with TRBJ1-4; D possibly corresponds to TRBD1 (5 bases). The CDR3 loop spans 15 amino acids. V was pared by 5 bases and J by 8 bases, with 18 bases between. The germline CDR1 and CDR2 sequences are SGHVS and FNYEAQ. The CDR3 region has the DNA TGTGCCAGCAGCCCTGGGGACGGCGGGGAGGAAAAACTGTTTTTT. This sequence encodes CASSPGDGGEEKLFF. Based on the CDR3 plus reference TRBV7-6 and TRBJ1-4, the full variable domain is GAGVSQSPRYKVTKRGQDVALRCDPISGHVSLYWYRQALGQGPEFLTYFNYEAQQDKSGLPNDRFSAERPEGSISTLTIQRTEQRDSAMYRCASSPGDGGEEKLFFGSGTQLSVL.

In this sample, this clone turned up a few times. For the CDR3, the DNA is TGTGCCTGGGGACTAGCGGGCGAGCAGTACTTC. Protein product: CAWGLAGEQYF. V and J are TRBV30 and TRBJ2-7; 11 nucleotides line up with TRBD2. The CDR3 spans 11 residues. Trimming cost V 5 bases and J 6 bases; bases outside gene matches: 0. Germline CDR1 reads GTSNPN; CDR2 reads SVGIG (reference sequence).

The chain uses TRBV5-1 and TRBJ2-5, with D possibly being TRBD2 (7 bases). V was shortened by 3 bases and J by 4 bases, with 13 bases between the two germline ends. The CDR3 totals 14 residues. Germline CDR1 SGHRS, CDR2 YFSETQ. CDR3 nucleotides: TGCGCCAGCAGCTCCCAGGGAGGGGGAGAGACCCAGTACTTC. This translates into CASSSQGGGETQYF.

CDR3 sequence: CASSPEVANYGYTF. CDR3 bases: TGTGCCAGCAGCCCGGAGGTAGCTAACTATGGCTACACCTTC. This rearrangement joins TRBV5-4 to TRBJ1-2; D is uncertain. Germline V gene lookup returns CDR1 SGHNT and CDR2 YYREEE (reference sequence). CDR3 length equals 14 residues. Trimming shortened V by 4 bases and J by 0 bases, and 10 bases separated the two germline ends.

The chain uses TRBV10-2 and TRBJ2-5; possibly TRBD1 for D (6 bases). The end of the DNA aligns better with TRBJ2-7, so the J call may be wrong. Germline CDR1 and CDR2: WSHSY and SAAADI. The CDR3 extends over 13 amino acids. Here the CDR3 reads CASSTGKSYEQYF. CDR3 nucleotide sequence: TGCGCCAGCAGCACAGGGAAGTCCTACGAGCAGTACTTC.

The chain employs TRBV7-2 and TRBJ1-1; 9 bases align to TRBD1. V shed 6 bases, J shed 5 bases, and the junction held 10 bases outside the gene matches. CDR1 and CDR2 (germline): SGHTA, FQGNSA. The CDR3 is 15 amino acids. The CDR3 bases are TGTGCCAGCAGTTTACTGACAGGGGGAGGAACTGAAGCTTTCTTT. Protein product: CASSLLTGGGTEAFF. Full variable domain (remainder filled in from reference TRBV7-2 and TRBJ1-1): GAGVSQSPSNKVTEKGKDVELRCDPISGHTALYWYRQSLGQGLEFLIYFQGNSAPDKSGLPSDRFSAERTGGSVSTLTIQRTQQEDSAVYLCASSLLTGGGTEAFFGQGTRLTVV.

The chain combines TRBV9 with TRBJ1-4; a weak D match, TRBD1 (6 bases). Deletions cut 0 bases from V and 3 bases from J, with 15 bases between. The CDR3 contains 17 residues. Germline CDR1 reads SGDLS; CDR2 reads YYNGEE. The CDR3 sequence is CASSVGVGKGANEKLFF. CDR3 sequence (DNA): TGTGCCAGCAGCGTAGGGGTCGGGAAGGGGGCTAATGAAAAACTGTTTTTT. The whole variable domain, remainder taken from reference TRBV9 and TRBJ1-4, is DSGVTQTPKHLITATGQRVTLRCSPRSGDLSVYWYQQSLDQGLQFLIQYYNGEERAKGNILERFSAQQFPDLHSELNLSSLELGDSALYFCASSVGVGKGANEKLFFGSGTQLSVL.

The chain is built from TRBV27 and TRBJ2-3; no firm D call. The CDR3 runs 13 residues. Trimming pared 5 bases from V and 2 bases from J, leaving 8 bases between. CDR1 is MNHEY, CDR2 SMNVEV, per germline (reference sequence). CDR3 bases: TGTGCCAGCAGTCCCCAAAACACAGATACGCAGTATTTT. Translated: CASSPQNTDTQYF.

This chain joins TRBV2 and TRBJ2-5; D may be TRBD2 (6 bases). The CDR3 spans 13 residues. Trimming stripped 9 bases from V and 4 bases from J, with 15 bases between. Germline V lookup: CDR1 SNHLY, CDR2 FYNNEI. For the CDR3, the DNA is TGTGCCAGTGACGGAGCGGGTGGAGAGACCCAGTACTTC. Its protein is CASDGAGGETQYF.

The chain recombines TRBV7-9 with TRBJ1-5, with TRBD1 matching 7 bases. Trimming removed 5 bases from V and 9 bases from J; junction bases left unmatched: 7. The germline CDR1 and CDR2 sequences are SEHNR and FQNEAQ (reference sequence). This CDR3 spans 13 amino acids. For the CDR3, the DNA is TGTGCCAGCAGCCGACAGGGAGAGGGGCCCCAGCATTTT. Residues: CASSRQGEGPQHF.